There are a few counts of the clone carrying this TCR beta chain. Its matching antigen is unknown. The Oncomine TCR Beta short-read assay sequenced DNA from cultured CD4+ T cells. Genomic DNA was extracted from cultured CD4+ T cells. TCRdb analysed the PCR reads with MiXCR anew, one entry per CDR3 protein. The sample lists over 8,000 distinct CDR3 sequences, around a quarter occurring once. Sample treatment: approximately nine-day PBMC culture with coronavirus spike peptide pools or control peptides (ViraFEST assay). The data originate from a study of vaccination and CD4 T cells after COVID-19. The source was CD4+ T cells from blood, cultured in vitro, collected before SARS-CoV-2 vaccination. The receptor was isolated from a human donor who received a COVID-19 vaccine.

CDR3 loop: CASSLVMGETYEQYF. CDR3 DNA sequence: TGTGCCAGCAGCTTAGTCATGGGGGAAACCTACGAGCAGTACTTC. V gene TRBV7-2 combines with J gene TRBJ2-7; the D call may be TRBD1 or TRBD2 (5 bases each). Looked up from germline, CDR1 is SGHTA and CDR2 is FQGNSA. The CDR3 is made up of 15 amino acids. Trimming pared 1 base from V and 2 bases from J, leaving 12 bases between.